The sequence of this TCR beta chain was determined in a study of blood T cell repertoires in COVID-19. The method was immunoSEQ multiplex PCR; TCRdb's version includes in-frame clones alone and lacks a portion of them. The sample includes roughly 80,000 clones, roughly 80% of them seen just once. CDR3 size: 16 residues. Germline CDR1 is MNHNS and CDR2 is SASEGT. The J segment lost 3 bases and the V segment lost 3 bases, leaving 10 bases of the junction unmatched. The sequencing input was peripheral blood. V and J are TRBV6-1 and TRBJ1-1; 7 nucleotides align to TRBD1. The sequence was collected from a human donor in a cohort sampled during active COVID-19. The CDR3 coding sequence is TGTGCCAGCAGTGAGGTTCTGGGACAGTGGGACACTGAAGCTTTCTTT. Its protein is CASSEVLGQWDTEAFF.